This T cell receptor (beta chain) was identified during a study of cytomegalovirus exposure and HLA in healthy donors. At the level of the study: Falling in the Caucasian-associated ancestry cluster were 65% to 90% of about 400 genotyped donors.

CDR1 LNHDA and CDR2 SQIVND come from the germline V gene (reference sequence). V lost 6 bases and J lost 0, with 15 bases in between. The length of the CDR3 is 16 residues. This clone was seen only a few times. As yet, its antigen is unknown. Vbeta (60) and Jbeta (13) primers were used in the PCR. Authors' data handling: An analysis that came later counted some 85 million unique TCR beta chains, approximately 10 million shared. Profiled with immunoSEQ multiplex PCR; TCRdb holds only in-frame clones, not every one. From that table come the V and J calls and clone size; the DNA was used to work out D and trimming. Of about 89,000 clones listed, over 8% are singletons. Study observations and caveats: Previously analyzed data showed that most TCR beta V segments were productive at a frequency of about 87% or about 30%.

This receptor was taken from a man aged 45-65 years in good health and CMV-seropositive. The gene calls are TRBV19 and TRBJ1-3; D may be TRBD1 (6 bases). The sample was PBMCs. The CDR3 DNA sequence: TGTGCCAGTAGGAACAGGGCGCTCAACTCTGGAAACACCATATATTTT. This encodes CASRNRALNSGNTIYF.